These T cell receptor beta chains were read from a single sample in a study of OX40 agonist ivuxolimab in advanced cancers. The method was immunoSEQ multiplex PCR; TCRdb's version includes in-frame clones alone and lacks a portion of them. The data contain approximately 94,000 clones, around 93% of them seen just once; the ten biggest clones take up under 0.65%. The sequencing here drew on CD4+ or CD8+ T cells sorted from blood, taken in a trial of the OX40 agonist ivuxolimab. These receptors all come from an adult with an advanced solid tumor such as melanoma, head and neck, liver or kidney cancer. Each CDR3 is given without its conserved first and last residue. A clone size is listed for some rows: how often the clone was seen (once, few, many), or a class if it is expanded.

V gene: TRBV10-2; clone size: .; CDR3 protein: ASSDMGFSQETQY
V gene: TRBV27; clone size: .; CDR3 protein: ASSLSSWGAGLRSPLH
V gene: TRBV18; clone size: .; CDR3 protein: ASSPLTSGLYNEQF
V gene: TRBV5-6; clone size: .; CDR3 protein: ASSPAVVDTQY
V gene: TRBV18; clone size: few; CDR3 protein: ASSPLDRGDFGYT
V gene: TRBV7-2; clone size: .; CDR3 protein: ASSPPGVGTGELF
V gene: TRBV4-3; clone size: once; CDR3 protein: ASSRGKSSGANVLT
V gene: TRBV7-2; clone size: once; CDR3 protein: ASSSLAGGSGDEQF
V gene: TRBV9; clone size: .; CDR3 protein: ASSGSPGAGPQH
V gene: TRBV18; clone size: .; CDR3 protein: ASSPRVAGGDTGELF
V gene: TRBV7-2; clone size: .; CDR3 protein: ASSRPLSHEQF
V gene: TRBV30; clone size: .; CDR3 protein: AAGDAGETQY
V gene: TRBV29-1; clone size: .; CDR3 protein: SVAGTSGTSYEQY
V gene: TRBV5-6; clone size: .; CDR3 protein: ASSPQNRGLETQY
V gene: TRBV10-3; clone size: .; CDR3 protein: AISETSGGGGETQY
V gene: TRBV13; clone size: .; CDR3 protein: ASSLGGLANEKLF
V gene: TRBV7-2; clone size: .; CDR3 protein: ASSLGPPGQGAYEQY
V gene: TRBV2; clone size: .; CDR3 protein: ASSAVLGNQPQH
V gene: TRBV7-9; clone size: .; CDR3 protein: ASSRSSYEQY
V gene: TRBV6-4; clone size: .; CDR3 protein: ASSATLAGGPNTGELF
V gene: TRBV5-4; clone size: .; CDR3 protein: ASSQLVQETQY
V gene: TRBV11-2; clone size: .; CDR3 protein: ASSGGRIETQY
V gene: TRBV5-6; clone size: .; CDR3 protein: ASSPMWGHSTGELF
V gene: TRBV5-1; clone size: .; CDR3 protein: ASSLAASGRVEQF
V gene: TRBV28; clone size: .; CDR3 protein: ASRLTRAFAGELF
V gene: TRBV6-5; clone size: few; CDR3 protein: ASRNRGSPQH